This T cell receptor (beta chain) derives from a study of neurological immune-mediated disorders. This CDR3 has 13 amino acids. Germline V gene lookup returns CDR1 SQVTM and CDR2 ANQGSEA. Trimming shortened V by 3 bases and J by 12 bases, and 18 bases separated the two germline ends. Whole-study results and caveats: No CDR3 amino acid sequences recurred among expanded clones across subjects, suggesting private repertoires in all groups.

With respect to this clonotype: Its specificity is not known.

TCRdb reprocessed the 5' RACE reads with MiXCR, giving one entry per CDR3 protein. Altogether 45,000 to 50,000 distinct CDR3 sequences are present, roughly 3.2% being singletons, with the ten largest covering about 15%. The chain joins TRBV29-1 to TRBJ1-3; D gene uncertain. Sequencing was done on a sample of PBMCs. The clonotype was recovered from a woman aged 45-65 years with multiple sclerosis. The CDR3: CSVDPGRGKNIYF. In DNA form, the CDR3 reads TGCAGCGTTGACCCAGGCCGAGGAAAAAACATATATTTT.